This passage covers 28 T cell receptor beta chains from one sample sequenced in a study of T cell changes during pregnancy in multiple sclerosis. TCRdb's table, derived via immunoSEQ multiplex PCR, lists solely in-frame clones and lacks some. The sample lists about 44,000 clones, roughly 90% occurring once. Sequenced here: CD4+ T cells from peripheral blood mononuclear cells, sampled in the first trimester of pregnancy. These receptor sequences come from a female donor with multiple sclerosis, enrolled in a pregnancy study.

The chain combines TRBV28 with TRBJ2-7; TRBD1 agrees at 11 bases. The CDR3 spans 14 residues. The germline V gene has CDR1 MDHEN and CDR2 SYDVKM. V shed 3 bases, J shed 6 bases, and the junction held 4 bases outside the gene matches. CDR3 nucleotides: TGTGCCAGCAGTTTCTTGGACAGGGGGCGCGAGCAGTACTTC. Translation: CASSFLDRGREQYF.

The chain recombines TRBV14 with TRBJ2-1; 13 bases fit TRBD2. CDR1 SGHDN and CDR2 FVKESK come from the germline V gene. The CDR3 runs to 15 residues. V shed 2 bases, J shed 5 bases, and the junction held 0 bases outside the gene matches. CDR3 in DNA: TGTGCCAGCAGCCAAACTAGCGGGAGGGACAATGAGCAGTTCTTC. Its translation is CASSQTSGRDNEQFF.

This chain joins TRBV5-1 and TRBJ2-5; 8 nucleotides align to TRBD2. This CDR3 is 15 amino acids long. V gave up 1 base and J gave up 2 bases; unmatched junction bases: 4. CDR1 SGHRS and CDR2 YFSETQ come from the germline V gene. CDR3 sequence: CASSLSGSAQETQYF. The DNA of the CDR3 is TGCGCCAGCAGCTTGAGCGGGAGTGCTCAAGAGACCCAGTACTTC. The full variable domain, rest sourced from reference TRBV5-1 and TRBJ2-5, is KAGVTQTPRYLIKTRGQQVTLSCSPISGHRSVSWYQQTPGQGLQFLFEYFSETQRNKGNFPGRFSGRQFSNSRSEMNVSTLELGDSALYLCASSLSGSAQETQYFGPGTRLLVL.

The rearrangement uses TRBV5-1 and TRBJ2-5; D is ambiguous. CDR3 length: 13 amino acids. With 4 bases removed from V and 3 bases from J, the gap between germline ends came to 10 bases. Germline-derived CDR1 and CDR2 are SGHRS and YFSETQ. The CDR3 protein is CASSPGWEETQYF. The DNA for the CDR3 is TGCGCCAGCAGCCCCGGGTGGGAAGAGACCCAGTACTTC.

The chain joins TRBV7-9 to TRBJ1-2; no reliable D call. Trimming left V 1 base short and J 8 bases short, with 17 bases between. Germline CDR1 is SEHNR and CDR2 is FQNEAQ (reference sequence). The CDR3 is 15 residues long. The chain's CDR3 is CASSLDQVSPGGYTF. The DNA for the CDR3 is TGTGCCAGCAGCTTAGATCAGGTTTCTCCGGGAGGCTACACCTTC.

For the CDR3, the DNA is TGTGCCATCAGTCCGCACAGGGGGGATACGCAGTATTTT. Protein sequence: CAISPHRGDTQYF. The chain uses TRBV10-3 and TRBJ2-3, with 8 bases that match TRBD1. The CDR3 runs 13 residues. The V segment lost 5 bases and the J segment 6 bases; nucleotides outside the gene matches: 4. Per the germline V gene, CDR1 is ENHRY and CDR2 is SYGVKD.

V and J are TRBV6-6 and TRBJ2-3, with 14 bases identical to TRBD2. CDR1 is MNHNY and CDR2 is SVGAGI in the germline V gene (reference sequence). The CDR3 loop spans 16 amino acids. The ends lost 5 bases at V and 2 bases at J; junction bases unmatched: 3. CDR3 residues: CASSPGLAGATDTQYF. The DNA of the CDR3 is TGTGCCAGCAGTCCGGGACTAGCGGGGGCCACAGATACGCAGTATTTT.

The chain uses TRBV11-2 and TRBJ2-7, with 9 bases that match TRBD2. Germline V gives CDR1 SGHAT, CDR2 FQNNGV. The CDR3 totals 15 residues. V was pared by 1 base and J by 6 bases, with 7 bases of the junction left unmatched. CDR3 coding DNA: TGTGCCAGCAGCTTAGGGGCGGGAGGGCCGAGCGAGCAGTACTTC. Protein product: CASSLGAGGPSEQYF.

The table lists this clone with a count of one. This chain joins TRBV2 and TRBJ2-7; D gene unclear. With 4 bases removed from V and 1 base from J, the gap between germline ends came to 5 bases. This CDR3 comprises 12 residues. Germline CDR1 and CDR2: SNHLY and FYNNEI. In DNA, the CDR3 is TGTGCCAGCAGTGGAGATTCCTACGAGCAGTACTTC. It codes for CASSGDSYEQYF.

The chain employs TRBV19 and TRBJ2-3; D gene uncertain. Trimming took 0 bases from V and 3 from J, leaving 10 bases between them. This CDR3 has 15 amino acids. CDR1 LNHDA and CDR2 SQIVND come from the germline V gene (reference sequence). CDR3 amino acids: CASSIEGLKTDTQYF. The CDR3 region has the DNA TGTGCCAGTAGTATAGAGGGCCTCAAGACAGATACGCAGTATTTT.

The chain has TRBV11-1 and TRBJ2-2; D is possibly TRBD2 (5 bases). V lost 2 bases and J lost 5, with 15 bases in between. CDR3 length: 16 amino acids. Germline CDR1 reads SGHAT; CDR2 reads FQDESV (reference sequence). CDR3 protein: CASSLPGIEGTGELFF. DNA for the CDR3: TGTGCCAGCAGCTTACCCGGGATCGAGGGAACCGGGGAGCTGTTTTTT.

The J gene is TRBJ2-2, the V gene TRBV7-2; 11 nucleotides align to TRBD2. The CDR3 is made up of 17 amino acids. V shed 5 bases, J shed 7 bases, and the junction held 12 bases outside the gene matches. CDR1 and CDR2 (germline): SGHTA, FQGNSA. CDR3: CASSRGLAETRIGELFF. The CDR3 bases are TGTGCCAGCAGCCGGGGACTAGCGGAAACAAGGATCGGGGAGCTGTTTTTT.

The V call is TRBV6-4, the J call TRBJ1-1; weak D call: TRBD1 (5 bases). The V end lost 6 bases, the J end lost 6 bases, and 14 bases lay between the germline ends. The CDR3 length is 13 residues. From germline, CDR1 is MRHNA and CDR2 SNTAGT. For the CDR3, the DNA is TGTGCCAGCAGAAAGATTCAGGGCGCTGAAGCTTTCTTT. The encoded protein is CASRKIQGAEAFF.

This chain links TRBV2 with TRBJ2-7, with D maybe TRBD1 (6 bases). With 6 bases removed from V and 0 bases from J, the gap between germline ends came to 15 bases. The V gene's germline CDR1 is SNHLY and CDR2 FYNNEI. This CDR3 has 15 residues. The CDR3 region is CASSGLRDTSYEQYF. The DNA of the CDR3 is TGTGCCAGCAGCGGACTCCGGGACACCTCCTACGAGCAGTACTTC.

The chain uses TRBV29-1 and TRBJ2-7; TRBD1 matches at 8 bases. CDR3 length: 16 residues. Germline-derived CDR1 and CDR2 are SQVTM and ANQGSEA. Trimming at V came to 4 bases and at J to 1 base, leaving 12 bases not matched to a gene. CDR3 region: CSVGTGTRFRSYEQYF. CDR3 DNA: TGCAGCGTTGGGACAGGGACCCGGTTCCGGTCCTACGAGCAGTACTTC.

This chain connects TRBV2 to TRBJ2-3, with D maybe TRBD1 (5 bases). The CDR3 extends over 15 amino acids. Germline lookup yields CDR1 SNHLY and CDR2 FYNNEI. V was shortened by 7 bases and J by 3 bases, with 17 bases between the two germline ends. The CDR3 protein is CASMKDIGFTDTQYF. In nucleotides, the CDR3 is TGTGCCAGCATGAAGGACATTGGCTTTACAGATACGCAGTATTTT.

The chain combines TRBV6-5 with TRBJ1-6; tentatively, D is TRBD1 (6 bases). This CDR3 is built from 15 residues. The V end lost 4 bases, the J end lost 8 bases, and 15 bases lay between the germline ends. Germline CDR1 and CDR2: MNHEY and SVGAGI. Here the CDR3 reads CASSLTGQLHSPLHF. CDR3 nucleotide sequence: TGTGCCAGCAGTTTGACCGGACAGCTACATTCACCCCTCCACTTT.

The CDR3 DNA follows: TGTGCCAGCGGCAACGGACTAGCGCCACAAGAGACCCAGTACTTC. Its protein is CASGNGLAPQETQYF. The J gene is TRBJ2-5, the V gene TRBV28; 9 nucleotides line up with TRBD2. CDR3 length equals 15 residues. The V gene's germline CDR1 is MDHEN and CDR2 SYDVKM. V lost 8 bases and J lost 2; bases outside the gene matches: 9.

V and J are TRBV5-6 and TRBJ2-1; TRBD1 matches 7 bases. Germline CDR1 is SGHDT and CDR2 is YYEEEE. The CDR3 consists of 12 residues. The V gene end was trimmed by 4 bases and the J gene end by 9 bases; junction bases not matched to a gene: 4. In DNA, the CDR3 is TGTGCCAGCAGCCATCCAGGGGGTGAGCAGTTCTTC. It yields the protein CASSHPGGEQFF.

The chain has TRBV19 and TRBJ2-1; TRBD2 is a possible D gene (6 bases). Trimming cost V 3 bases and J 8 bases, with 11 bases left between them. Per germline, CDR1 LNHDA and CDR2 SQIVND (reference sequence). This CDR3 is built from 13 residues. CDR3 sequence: CASSIAGSDEQFF. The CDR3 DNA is TGTGCCAGTAGTATCGCGGGGAGCGATGAGCAGTTCTTC.

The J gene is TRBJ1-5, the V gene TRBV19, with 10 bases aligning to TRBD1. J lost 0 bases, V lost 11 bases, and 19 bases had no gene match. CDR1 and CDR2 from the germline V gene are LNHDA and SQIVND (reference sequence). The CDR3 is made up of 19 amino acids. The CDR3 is CAPPGVADRGHYSNQPQHF. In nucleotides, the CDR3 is TGTGCCCCCCCAGGCGTAGCTGACAGGGGGCATTATAGCAATCAGCCCCAGCATTTT.

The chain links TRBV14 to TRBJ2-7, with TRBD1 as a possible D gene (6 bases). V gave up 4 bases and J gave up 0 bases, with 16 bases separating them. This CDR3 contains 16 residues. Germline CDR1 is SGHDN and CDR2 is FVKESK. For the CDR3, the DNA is TGTGCCAGCAGCCGTCGGACAGCCCATTACTCCTACGAGCAGTACTTC. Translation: CASSRRTAHYSYEQYF.

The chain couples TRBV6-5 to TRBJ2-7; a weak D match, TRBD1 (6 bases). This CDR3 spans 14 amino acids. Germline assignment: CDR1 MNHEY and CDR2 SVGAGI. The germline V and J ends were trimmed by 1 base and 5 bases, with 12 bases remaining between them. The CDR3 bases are TGTGCCAGCAGTTACTTCCAGGGGAACAACGAGCAGTACTTC. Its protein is CASSYFQGNNEQYF.

CDR3 in amino acids: CASSLGASFSYGYTF. Here the CDR3 DNA reads TGTGCCAGCAGCTTGGGGGCCTCGTTCTCCTATGGCTACACCTTC. The chain uses TRBV5-4 and TRBJ1-2; D not certain. Germline CDR1 reads SGHNT; CDR2 reads YYREEE (reference sequence). Trimming took 0 bases from V and 4 from J, leaving 13 bases between them. This CDR3 is 15 amino acids long. Based on the CDR3 plus reference TRBV5-4 and TRBJ1-2, the full variable domain is ETGVTQSPTHLIKTRGQQVTLRCSSQSGHNTVSWYQQALGQGPQFIFQYYREEENGRGNFPPRFSGLQFPNYSSELNVNALELDDSALYLCASSLGASFSYGYTFGSGTRLTVV.

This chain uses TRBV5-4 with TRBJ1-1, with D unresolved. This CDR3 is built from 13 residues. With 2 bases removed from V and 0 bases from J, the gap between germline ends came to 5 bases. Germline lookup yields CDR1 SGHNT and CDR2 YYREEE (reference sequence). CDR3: CASSFTVNTEAFF. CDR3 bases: TGTGCCAGCAGCTTTACAGTGAACACTGAAGCTTTCTTT.

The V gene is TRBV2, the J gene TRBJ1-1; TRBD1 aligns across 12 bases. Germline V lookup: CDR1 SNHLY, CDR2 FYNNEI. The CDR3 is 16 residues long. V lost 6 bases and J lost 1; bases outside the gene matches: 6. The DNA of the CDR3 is TGTGCCAGCAGGGGGACAGGGGGCAAACGGAACACTGAAGCTTTCTTT. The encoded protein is CASRGTGGKRNTEAFF.

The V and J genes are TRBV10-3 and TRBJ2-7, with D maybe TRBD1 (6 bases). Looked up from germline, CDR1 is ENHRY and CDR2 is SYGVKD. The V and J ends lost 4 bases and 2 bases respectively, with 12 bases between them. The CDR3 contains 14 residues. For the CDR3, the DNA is TGTGCCATCAGTGCCGGGACAAGTGCCTACGAGCAGTACTTC. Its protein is CAISAGTSAYEQYF.

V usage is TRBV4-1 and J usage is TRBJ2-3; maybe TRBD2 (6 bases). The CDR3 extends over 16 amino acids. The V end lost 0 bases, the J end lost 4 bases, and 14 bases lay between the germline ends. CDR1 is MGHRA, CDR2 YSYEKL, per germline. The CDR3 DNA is TGCGCCAGCAGCCAAGAACCTAGCGCCGAGCCAGATACGCAGTATTTT. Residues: CASSQEPSAEPDTQYF.